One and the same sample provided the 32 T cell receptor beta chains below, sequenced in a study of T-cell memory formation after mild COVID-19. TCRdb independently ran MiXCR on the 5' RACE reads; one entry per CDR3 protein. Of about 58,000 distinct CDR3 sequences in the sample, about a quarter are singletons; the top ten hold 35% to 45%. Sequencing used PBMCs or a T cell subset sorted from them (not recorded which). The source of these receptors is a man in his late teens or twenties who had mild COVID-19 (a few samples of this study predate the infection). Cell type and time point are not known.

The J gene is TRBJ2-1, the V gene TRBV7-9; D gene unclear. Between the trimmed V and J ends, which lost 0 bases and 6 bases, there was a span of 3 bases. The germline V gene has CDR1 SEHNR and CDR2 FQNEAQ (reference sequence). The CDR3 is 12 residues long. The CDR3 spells CASSLAINEQFF. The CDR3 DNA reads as TGTGCCAGCAGCTTAGCCATCAATGAGCAGTTCTTC. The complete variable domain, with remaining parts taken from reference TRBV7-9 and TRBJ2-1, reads DTGVSQNPRHKITKRGQNVTFRCDPISEHNRLYWYRQTLGQGPEFLTYFQNEAQLEKSRLLSDRFSAERPKGSFSTLEIQRTEQGDSAMYLCASSLAINEQFFGPGTRLTVL.

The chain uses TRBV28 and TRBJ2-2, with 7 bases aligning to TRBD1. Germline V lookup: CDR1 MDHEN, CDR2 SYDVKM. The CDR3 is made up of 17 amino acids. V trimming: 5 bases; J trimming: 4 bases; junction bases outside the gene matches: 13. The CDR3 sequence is CASSLLWQGVGTGELFF. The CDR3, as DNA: TGTGCCAGCAGTCTCCTATGGCAGGGGGTTGGCACCGGGGAGCTGTTTTTT.

Here the CDR3 reads CASSLIGGSYNEQFF. CDR3 in DNA: TGTGCCAGCAGCTTAATCGGGGGGTCCTACAATGAGCAGTTCTTC. The chain recombines TRBV7-3 with TRBJ2-1; TRBD2 matches 7 bases. Germline V CDR1 and CDR2: SGHTA, FQGTGA. This CDR3 region has 15 residues. After removal of 1 base from V and 1 base from J, the junction contained 1 base not matched to a gene.

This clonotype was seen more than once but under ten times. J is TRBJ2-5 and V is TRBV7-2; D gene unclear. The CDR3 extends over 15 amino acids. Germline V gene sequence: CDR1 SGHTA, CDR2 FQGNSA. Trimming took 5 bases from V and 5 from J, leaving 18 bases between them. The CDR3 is CASSLFPHGRETQYF. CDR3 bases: TGTGCCAGCAGCCTATTCCCCCACGGGCGGGAGACCCAGTACTTC.

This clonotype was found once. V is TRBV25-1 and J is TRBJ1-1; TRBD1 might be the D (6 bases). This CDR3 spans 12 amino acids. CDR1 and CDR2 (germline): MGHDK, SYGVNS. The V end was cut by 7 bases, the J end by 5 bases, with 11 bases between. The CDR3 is CASTEGGTEAFF. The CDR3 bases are TGTGCCAGCACCGAGGGGGGTACTGAAGCTTTCTTT.

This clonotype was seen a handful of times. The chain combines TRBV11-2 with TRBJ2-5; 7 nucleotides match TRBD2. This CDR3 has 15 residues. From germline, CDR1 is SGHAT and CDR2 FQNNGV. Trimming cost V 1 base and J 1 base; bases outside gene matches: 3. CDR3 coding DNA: TGTGCCAGCAGCTTAGGGGACTACCTCCAAGAGACCCAGTACTTC. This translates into CASSLGDYLQETQYF.

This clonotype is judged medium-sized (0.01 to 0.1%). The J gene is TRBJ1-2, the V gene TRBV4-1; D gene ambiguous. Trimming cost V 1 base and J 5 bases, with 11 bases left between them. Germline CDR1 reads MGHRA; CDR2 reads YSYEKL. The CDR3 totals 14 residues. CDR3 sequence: CASSQVRTGYGYTF. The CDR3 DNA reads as TGCGCCAGCAGCCAAGTAAGGACGGGTTATGGCTACACCTTC.

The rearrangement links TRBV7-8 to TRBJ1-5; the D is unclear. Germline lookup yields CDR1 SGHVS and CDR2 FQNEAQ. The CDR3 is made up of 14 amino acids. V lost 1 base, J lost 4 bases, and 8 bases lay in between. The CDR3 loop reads CASSLVRENQPQHF. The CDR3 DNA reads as TGTGCCAGCAGCTTAGTTCGGGAAAATCAGCCCCAGCATTTT.

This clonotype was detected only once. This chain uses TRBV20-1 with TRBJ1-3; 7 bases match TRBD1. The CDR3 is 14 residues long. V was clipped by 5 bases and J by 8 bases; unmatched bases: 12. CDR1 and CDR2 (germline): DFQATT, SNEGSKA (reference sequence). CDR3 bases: TGCAGTGCTTCAACAGGGGTTGGGGAGGACACCATATATTTT. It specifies CSASTGVGEDTIYF.

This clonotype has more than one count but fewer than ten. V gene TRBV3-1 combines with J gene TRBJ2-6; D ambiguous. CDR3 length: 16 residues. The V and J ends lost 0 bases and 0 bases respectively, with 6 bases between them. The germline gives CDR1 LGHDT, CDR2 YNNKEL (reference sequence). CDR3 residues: CASSQDAHSGANVLTF. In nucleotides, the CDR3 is TGTGCCAGCAGCCAAGACGCCCACTCTGGGGCCAACGTCCTGACTTTC.

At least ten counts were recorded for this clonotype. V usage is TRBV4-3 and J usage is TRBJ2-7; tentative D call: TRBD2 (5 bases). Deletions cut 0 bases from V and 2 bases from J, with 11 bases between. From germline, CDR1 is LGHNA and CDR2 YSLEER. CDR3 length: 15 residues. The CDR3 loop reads CASSQDWLAAYEQYF. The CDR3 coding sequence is TGCGCCAGCAGCCAAGATTGGCTAGCCGCCTACGAGCAGTACTTC.

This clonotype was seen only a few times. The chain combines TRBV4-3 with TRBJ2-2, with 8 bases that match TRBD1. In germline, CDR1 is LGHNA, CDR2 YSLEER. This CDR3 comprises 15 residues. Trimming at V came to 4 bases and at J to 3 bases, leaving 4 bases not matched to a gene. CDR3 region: CASSLDRGDTGELFF. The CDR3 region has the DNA TGCGCCAGCAGCCTCGACAGGGGAGACACCGGGGAGCTGTTTTTT.

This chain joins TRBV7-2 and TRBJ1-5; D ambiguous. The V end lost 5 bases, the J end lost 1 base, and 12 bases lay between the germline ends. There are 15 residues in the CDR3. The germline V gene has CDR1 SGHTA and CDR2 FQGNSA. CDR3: CASSLNAGSNQPQHF. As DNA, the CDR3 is TGTGCCAGCAGCCTGAATGCGGGGAGCAATCAGCCCCAGCATTTT.

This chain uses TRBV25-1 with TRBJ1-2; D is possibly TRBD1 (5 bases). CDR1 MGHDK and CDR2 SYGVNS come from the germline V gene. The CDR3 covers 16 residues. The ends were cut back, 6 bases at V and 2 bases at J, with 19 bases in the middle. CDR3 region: CASRKGDGTANYGYTF. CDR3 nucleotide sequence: TGTGCCAGCAGGAAAGGGGATGGGACGGCAAACTATGGCTACACCTTC.

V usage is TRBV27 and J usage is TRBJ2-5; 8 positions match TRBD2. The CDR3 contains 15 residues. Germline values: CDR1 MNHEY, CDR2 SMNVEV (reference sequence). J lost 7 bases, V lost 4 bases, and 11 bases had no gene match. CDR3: CASSSGTSPVGTQYF. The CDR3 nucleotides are TGTGCCAGCAGTTCTGGGACTAGTCCTGTGGGGACCCAGTACTTC.

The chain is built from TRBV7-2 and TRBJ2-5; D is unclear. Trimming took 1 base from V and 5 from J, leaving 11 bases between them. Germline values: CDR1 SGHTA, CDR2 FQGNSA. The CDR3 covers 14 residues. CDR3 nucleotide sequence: TGTGCCAGCAGCTTAGGTGTTTCGGTCGAGACCCAGTACTTC. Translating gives CASSLGVSVETQYF.

The CDR3 protein is CASSRGKRGGYTF. The CDR3 nucleotides read TGTGCCAGCAGTCGGGGTAAAAGAGGCGGCTACACCTTC. This chain joins TRBV6-2 or TRBV6-3 and TRBJ1-2; no reliable D call. Germline loops: CDR1 MNHEY, CDR2 SVGEGT. This CDR3 spans 13 amino acids. V lost 5 bases and J lost 8, with 15 bases in between.

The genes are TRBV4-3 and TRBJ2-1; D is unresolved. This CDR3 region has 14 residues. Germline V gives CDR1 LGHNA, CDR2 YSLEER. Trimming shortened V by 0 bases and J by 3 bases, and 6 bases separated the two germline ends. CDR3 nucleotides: TGCGCCAGCAGCCAAGAAAGGAGCTACAATGAGCAGTTCTTC. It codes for CASSQERSYNEQFF.

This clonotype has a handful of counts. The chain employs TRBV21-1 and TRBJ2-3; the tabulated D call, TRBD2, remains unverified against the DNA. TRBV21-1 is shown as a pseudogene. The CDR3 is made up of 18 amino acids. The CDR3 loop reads CATMKVEGTTGLTDTQYF. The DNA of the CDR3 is TGTGCCACCATGAAAGTTGAAGGGACTACAGGTCTCACAGATACGCAGTATTTT.

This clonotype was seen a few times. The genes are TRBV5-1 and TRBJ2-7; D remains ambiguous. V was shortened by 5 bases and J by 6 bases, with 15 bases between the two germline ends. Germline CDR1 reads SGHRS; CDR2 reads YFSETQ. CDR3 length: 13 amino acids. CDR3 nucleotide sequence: TGCGCCAGCAGAGCCGCGGACCTCGCCGAGCAGTACGTC. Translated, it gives CASRAADLAEQYV.

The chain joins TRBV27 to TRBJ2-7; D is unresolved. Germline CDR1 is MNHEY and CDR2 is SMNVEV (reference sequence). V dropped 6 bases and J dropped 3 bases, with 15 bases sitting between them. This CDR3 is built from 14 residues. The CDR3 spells CASSPSLTLYEQYF. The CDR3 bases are TGTGCCAGCAGCCCCTCCCTTACTCTCTACGAGCAGTACTTC.

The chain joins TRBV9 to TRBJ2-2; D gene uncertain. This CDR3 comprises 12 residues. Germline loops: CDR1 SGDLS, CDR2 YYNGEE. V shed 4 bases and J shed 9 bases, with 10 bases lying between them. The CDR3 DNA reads TGTGCCAGCAGCCGTTATACTCGGGAGCTGTTTTTT. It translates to CASSRYTRELFF.

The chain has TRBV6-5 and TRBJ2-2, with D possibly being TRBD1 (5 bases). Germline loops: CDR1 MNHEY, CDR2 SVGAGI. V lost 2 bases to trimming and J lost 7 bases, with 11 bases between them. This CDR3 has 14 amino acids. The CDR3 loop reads CASSYNPQGGELFF. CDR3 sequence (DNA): TGTGCCAGCAGTTACAACCCCCAGGGCGGGGAGCTGTTTTTT.

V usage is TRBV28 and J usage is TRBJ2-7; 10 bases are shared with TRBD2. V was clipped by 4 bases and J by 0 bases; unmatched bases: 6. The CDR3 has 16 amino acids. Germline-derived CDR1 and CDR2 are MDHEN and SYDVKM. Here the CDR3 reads CASSSTSGESSYEQYV. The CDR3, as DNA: TGTGCCAGCAGTTCCACTAGCGGGGAAAGCTCCTACGAGCAGTACGTC.

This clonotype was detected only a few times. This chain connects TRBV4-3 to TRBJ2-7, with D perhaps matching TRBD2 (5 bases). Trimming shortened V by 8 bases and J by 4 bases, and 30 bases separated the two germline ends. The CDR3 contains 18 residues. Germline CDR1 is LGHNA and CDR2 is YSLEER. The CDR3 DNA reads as TGCGCCAGCCAGCCAAGGGCGGAGCGGCCCCCTAATTATTACGAGCAGTACGTC. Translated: CASQPRAERPPNYYEQYV.

The CDR3 nucleotides read TGCAGCGTTGAAGATCCGCGAGGGATTAGGGCTAATGAAAAACTGTTTTTT. Amino acids: CSVEDPRGIRANEKLFF. The chain recombines TRBV29-1 with TRBJ1-4; D uncertain. Trimming cost V 0 bases and J 3 bases, with 17 bases left between them. Germline CDR1 and CDR2: SQVTM and ANQGSEA. The CDR3 is made up of 17 amino acids. Complete variable domain (other parts from reference TRBV29-1 and TRBJ1-4): SAVISQKPSRDICQRGTSLTIQCQVDSQVTMMFWYRQQPGQSLTLIATANQGSEATYESGFVIDKFPISRPNLTFSTLTVSNMSPEDSSIYLCSVEDPRGIRANEKLFFGSGTQLSVL.

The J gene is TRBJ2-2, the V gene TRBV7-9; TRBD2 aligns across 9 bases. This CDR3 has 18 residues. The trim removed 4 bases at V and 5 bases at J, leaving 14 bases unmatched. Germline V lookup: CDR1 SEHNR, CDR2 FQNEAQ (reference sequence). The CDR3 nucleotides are TGTGCCAGCAGCTCTACCCGCCCTAGCGGGGCTTCTACCGGGGAGCTGTTTTTT. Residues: CASSSTRPSGASTGELFF.

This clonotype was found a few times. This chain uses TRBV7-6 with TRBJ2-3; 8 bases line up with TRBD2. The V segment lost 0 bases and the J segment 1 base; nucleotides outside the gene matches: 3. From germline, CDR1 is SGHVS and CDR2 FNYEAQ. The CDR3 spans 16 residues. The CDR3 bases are TGTGCCAGCAGCTTAGCAGCGACTAGCGGCACAGATACGCAGTATTTT. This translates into CASSLAATSGTDTQYF.

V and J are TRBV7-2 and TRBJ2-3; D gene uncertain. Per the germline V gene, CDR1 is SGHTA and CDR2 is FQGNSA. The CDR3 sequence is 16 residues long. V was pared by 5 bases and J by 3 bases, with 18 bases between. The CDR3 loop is CASSPGTTYPTDTQYF. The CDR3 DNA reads TGTGCCAGCAGCCCCGGTACTACATATCCGACAGATACGCAGTATTTT.

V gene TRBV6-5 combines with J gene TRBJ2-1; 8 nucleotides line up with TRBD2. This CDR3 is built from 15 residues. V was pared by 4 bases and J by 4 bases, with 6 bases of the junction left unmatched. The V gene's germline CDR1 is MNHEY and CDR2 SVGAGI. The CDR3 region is CASSSERGRYNEQFF. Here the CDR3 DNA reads TGTGCCAGCAGTTCGGAGCGGGGGAGATACAATGAGCAGTTCTTC.

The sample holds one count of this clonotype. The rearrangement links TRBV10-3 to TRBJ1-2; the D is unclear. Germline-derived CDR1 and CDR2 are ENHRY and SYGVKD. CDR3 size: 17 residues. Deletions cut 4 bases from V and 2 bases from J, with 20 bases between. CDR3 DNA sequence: TGTGCCATCAGTGGGCAGAGGGAGGGAACCGTCAACTATGGCTACACCTTC. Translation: CAISGQREGTVNYGYTF.

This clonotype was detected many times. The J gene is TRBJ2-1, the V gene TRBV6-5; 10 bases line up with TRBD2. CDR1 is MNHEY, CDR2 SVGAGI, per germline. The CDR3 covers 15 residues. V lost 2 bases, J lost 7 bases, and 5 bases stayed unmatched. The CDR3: CASSYGAGGPNEQFF. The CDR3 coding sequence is TGTGCCAGCAGTTACGGAGCGGGGGGGCCGAATGAGCAGTTCTTC.